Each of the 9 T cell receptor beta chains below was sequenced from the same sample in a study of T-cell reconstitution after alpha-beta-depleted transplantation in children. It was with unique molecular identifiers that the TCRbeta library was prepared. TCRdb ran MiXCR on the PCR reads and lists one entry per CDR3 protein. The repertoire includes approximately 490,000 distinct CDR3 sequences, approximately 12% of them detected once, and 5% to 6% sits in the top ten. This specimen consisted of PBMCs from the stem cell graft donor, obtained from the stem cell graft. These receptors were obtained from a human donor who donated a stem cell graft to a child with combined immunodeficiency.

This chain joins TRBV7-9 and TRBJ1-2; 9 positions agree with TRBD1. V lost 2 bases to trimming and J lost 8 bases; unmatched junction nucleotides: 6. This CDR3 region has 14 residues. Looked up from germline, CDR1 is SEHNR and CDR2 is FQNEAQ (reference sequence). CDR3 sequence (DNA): TGTGCCAGCAGCTTATCACAGGGGGCGTTAGGCTACACCTTC. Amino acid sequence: CASSLSQGALGYTF.

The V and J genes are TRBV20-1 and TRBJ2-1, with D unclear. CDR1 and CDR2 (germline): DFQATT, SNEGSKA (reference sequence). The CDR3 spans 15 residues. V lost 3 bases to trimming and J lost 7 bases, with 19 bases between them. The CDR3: CSASPSWAGINEQFF. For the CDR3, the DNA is TGCAGTGCTAGTCCGTCGTGGGCCGGAATTAATGAGCAGTTCTTC.

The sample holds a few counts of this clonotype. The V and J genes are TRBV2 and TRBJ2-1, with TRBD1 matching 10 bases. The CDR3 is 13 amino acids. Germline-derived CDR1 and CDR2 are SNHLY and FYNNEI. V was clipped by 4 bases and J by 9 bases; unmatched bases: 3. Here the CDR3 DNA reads TGTGCCAGCAGTGGGACAGGGGGGCCTGAGCAGTTCTTC. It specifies CASSGTGGPEQFF.

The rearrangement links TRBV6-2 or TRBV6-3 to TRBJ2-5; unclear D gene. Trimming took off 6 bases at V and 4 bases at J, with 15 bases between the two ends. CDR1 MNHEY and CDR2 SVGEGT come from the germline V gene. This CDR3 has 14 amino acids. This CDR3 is CASSVRYPPETQYF. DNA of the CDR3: TGTGCCAGCAGCGTCCGATACCCACCAGAGACCCAGTACTTC.

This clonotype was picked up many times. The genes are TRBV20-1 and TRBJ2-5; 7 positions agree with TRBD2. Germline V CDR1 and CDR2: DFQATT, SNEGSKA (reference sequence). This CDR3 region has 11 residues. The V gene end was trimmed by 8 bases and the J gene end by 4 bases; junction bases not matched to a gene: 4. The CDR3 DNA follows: TGCAGTCTGACTAGCAGAGAGACCCAGTACTTC. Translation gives CSLTSRETQYF.

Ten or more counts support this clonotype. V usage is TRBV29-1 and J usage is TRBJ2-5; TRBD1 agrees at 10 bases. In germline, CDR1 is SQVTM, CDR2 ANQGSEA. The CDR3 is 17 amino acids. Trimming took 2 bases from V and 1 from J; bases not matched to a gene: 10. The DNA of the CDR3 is TGCAGCGTTGAAAGAGGGGACAGGGGAGAACCCCAAGAGACCCAGTACTTC. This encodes CSVERGDRGEPQETQYF.

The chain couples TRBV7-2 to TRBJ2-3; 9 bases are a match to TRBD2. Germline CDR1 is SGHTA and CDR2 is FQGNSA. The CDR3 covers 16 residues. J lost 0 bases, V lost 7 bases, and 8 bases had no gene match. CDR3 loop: CASKTLSGGSTDTQYF. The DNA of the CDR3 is TGTGCCAGCAAGACTCTCAGCGGGGGGAGCACAGATACGCAGTATTTT.

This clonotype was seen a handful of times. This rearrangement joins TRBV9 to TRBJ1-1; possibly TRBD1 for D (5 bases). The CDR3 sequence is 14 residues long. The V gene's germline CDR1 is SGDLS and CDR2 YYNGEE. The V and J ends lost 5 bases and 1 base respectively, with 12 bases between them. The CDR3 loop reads CASSAGAENTEAFF. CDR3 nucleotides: TGTGCCAGCAGTGCCGGGGCCGAGAACACTGAAGCTTTCTTT. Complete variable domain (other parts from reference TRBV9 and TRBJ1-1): DSGVTQTPKHLITATGQRVTLRCSPRSGDLSVYWYQQSLDQGLQFLIQYYNGEERAKGNILERFSAQQFPDLHSELNLSSLELGDSALYFCASSAGAENTEAFFGQGTRLTVV.

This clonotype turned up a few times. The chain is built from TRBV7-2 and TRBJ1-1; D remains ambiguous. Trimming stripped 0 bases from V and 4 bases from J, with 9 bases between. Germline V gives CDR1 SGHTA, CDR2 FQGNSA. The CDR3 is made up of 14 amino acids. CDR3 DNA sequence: TGTGCCAGCAGCTTAGCTTTTGGCCTCACTGAAGCTTTCTTT. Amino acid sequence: CASSLAFGLTEAFF.